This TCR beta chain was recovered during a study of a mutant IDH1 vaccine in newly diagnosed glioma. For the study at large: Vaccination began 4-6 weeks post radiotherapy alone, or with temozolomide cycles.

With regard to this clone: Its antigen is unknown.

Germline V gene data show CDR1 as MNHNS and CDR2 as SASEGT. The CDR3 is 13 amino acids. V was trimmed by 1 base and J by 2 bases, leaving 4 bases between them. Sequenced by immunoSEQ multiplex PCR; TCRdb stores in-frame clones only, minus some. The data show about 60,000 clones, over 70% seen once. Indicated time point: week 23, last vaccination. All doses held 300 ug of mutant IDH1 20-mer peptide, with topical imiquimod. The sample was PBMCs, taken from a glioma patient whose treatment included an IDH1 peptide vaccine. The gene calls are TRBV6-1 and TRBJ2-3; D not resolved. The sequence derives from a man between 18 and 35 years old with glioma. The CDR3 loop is CASSEVDTDTQYF. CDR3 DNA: TGTGCCAGCAGTGAAGTCGACACAGATACGCAGTATTTT.